The present T cell receptor (beta chain) was sequenced within a study of TIL therapy for anti-PD-1-resistant metastatic lung cancer. Overall study findings and caveats: This highly selected cohort may not generalize to typical lung cancer patients.

Germline-derived CDR1 and CDR2 are GTSNPN and SVGIG (reference sequence). This CDR3 has 15 amino acids. Trimming took 4 bases from V and 6 from J, leaving 22 bases between them. This was the immunoSEQ v3 assay. Repertoires were generated with immunoSEQ multiplex PCR, while TCRdb's copy carries only in-frame clones and drops some. Of over 15,000 clones in the sample, about three quarters were seen once. Time point specified: pre-treatment sample, taken before nivolumab and TIL therapy. In regard to this clone: What it binds is unknown.

This clonotype originated in a person between 25 and 79 years old with non-small cell lung cancer. The sequenced sample was blood, obtained at baseline. The chain employs TRBV30 and TRBJ2-7; a weak D match, TRBD2 (6 bases). The CDR3 loop is CAWISALGGPGEQYF. In nucleotides, the CDR3 is TGTGCCTGGATTTCCGCTTTAGGAGGGCCGGGCGAGCAGTACTTC.